Below, 2 T cell receptor beta chains from the same sample are listed, as sequenced in a study of CD8+CD57+ T cells in acquired aplastic anemia. According to the study, genomic DNA was the template for TCR beta VDJ and CDR3 profiling. TCRdb re-derived calls from the reads in MiXCR, one entry per CDR3 protein. The sample consists of about 200,000 distinct CDR3 sequences, over 55% of them appearing once. Patients who underwent sequencing had shown CD8+CD57+ cell expansion by flow cytometry. Sequenced input: sorted CD4+, CD8+, or CD8+CD57+ T cells (not recorded which) from PBMCs. These receptors were collected from a human donor with aplastic anemia.

The chain employs TRBV2 and TRBJ2-3; 10 bases match TRBD2. Germline-derived CDR1 and CDR2 are SNHLY and FYNNEI. V was clipped by 3 bases and J by 11 bases; unmatched bases: 14. The CDR3 totals 16 residues. The CDR3 spells CASSDPGLAAYNEQYF. In DNA, the CDR3 is TGTGCCAGCAGTGATCCAGGACTAGCGGCCTACAATGAGCAGTATTTT. Using reference TRBV2 and TRBJ2-3 for the parts outside the CDR3, the full variable domain is EPEVTQTPSHQVTQMGQEVILRCVPISNHLYFYWYRQILGQKVEFLVSFYNNEISEKSEIFDDQFSVERPDGSNFTLKIRSTKLEDSAMYFCASSDPGLAAYNEQYFGPGTRLTVL.

On this clonotype itself: One end of the junction is discordant with germline, which a read error may explain. This chain uses TRBV20-1 with TRBJ2-5; D gene unclear. CDR3 length: 15 amino acids. From germline, CDR1 is DFQATT and CDR2 SNEGSKA (reference sequence). This chain's CDR3 is CSAAPLVAGAENQYF. CDR3 nucleotides: TGCAGTGCCGCCCCCCTGGTCGCAGGAGCAGAGAACCAGTACTTC.